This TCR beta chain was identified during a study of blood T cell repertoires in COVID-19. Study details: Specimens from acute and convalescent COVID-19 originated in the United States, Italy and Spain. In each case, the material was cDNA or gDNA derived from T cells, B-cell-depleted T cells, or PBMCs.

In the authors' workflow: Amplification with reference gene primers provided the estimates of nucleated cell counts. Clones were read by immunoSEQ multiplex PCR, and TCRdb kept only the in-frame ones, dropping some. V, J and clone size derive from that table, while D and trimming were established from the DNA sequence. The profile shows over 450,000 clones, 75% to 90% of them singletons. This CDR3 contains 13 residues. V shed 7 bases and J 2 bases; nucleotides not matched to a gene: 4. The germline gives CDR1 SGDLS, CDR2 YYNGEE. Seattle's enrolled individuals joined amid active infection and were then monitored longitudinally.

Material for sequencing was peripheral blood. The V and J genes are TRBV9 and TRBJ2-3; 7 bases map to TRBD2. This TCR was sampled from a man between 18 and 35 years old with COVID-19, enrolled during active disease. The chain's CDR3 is CASQRGVTDTQYF. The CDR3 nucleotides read TGTGCCAGCCAGCGGGGCGTCACAGATACGCAGTATTTT.